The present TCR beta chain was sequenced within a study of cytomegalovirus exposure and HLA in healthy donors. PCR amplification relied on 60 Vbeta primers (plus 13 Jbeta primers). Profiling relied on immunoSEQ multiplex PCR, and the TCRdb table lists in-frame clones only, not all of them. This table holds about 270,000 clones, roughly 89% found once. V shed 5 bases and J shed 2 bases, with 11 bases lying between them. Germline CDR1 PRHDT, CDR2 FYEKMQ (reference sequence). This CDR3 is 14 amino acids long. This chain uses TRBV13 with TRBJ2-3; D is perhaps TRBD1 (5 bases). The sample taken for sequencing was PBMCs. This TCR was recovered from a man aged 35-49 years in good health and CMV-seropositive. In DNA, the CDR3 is TGTGCCAGCAGCCCCCAGGGCCTCACAGATACGCAGTATTTT. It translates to CASSPQGLTDTQYF.